The 32 T cell receptor beta chains below all came from one sample that was sequenced in a study of Graves' ophthalmopathy and Graves' hyperthyroidism. CDR3 regions of TCR beta were amplified from RNA transcripts. In the first round, RT-PCR was carried out with HTBI primers, and a multiplex PCR formed the second round. TCRdb itself ran the multiplex PCR reads through MiXCR, one entry per CDR3 protein. This sample has approximately 1.2 million distinct CDR3 sequences, with about 38% found just once. The sample comprised peripheral blood or thyroid tissue (not recorded which). The receptors here all came from an adult man with Graves' hyperthyroidism.

Ten or more counts support this clonotype. The chain combines TRBV7-2 with TRBJ1-5, with a possible D match to TRBD1 (5 bases). V dropped 0 bases and J dropped 2 bases, with 14 bases sitting between them. Germline V CDR1 and CDR2: SGHTA, FQGNSA. The CDR3 totals 17 residues. Written as DNA, the CDR3 is TGTGCCAGCAGCTTAGCGTGGGGGAGGGGAGGCAATCAGCCCCAGCATTTT. Translation: CASSLAWGRGGNQPQHF.

This clonotype occurred a few times. V and J are TRBV12-3 or TRBV12-4 and TRBJ1-5; TRBD1 matches 9 bases. CDR3 size: 16 residues. Trimming took 5 bases from V and 2 from J; bases not matched to a gene: 7. CDR3 amino acids: CASSPTGGFGNQPQHF. The DNA for the CDR3 is TGTGCCAGCAGTCCGACAGGGGGTTTTGGCAATCAGCCCCAGCATTTT.

This rearrangement joins TRBV9 to TRBJ1-1; D might be TRBD1 (6 bases). There are 15 residues in the CDR3. The ends were cut back, 1 base at V and 1 base at J, with 11 bases in the middle. Germline V CDR1 and CDR2: SGDLS, YYNGEE. The CDR3, as DNA: TGTGCCAGCAGCGTAAGCGGGACACCGAACACTGAAGCTTTCTTT. Its protein is CASSVSGTPNTEAFF.

The V gene is TRBV10-3, the J gene TRBJ1-1; D remains unclear. The germline CDR1 and CDR2 sequences are ENHRY and SYGVKD. The CDR3 consists of 12 residues. V lost 8 bases, J lost 3 bases, and 10 bases lay in between. The CDR3 region is CAIGGGDTEAFF. The CDR3 coding sequence is TGTGCCATCGGAGGCGGGGACACTGAAGCTTTCTTT.

In this sample, this clonotype turned up many times. V is TRBV7-2 and J is TRBJ1-1; a weak D match, TRBD1 (6 bases). Trimming pared 0 bases from V and 4 bases from J, leaving 9 bases between. Germline CDR1 SGHTA, CDR2 FQGNSA. This CDR3 has 14 amino acids. The CDR3 here is CASSLAQGTTEAFF. The CDR3 DNA follows: TGTGCCAGCAGCTTAGCGCAGGGGACCACTGAAGCTTTCTTT.

This clonotype turned up a few times. The chain is built from TRBV7-8 and TRBJ2-2; TRBD1 matches at 10 bases. With V trimmed by 1 base and J by 3 bases, 14 bases remained unmatched. Germline CDR1 and CDR2: SGHVS and FQNEAQ. CDR3 length: 20 residues. CDR3 amino acids: CASSLVPDRGRPRDTGELFF. For the CDR3, the DNA is TGTGCCAGCAGCTTAGTTCCAGACAGGGGGCGTCCGAGGGACACCGGGGAGCTGTTTTTT.

About this clonotype: The CDR3 end shows no conserved phenylalanine or tryptophan, and so a read error is likely. CDR3 protein: CASSWEQGFNYGYTS. The CDR3, as DNA: TGTGCCAGCAGCTGGGAACAGGGATTTAACTATGGCTACACCTCC. The chain uses TRBV6-5 and TRBJ1-2; D perhaps matches TRBD1 (6 bases). Deletions cut 6 bases from V and 1 base from J, with 15 bases between. Germline V lookup: CDR1 MNHEY, CDR2 SVGAGI. This CDR3 spans 15 amino acids.

This clonotype was seen ten or more times. This sequence joins TRBV7-2 and TRBJ1-5; unclear D gene. This CDR3 comprises 17 residues. Germline CDR1 reads SGHTA; CDR2 reads FQGNSA. The germline V and J ends were trimmed by 1 base and 4 bases, with 17 bases remaining between them. CDR3 amino acids: CASSLGRTALQNQPQHF. The DNA of the CDR3 is TGTGCCAGCAGCTTAGGGAGGACCGCGTTGCAAAATCAGCCCCAGCATTTT.

The chain is built from TRBV29-1 and TRBJ2-7; tentatively, D is TRBD2 (8 bases). The J call may be faulty, since TRBJ2-1 better matches the DNA end. The CDR3 has 14 residues. Germline V lookup: CDR1 SQVTM, CDR2 ANQGSEA. The CDR3 sequence is CSVYGGDSGNEQFF. Here the CDR3 DNA reads TGCAGCGTTTACGGGGGGGACAGTGGCAATGAGCAGTTCTTC.

There are many counts of this clonotype. This chain uses TRBV6-6 with TRBJ1-5; D gene uncertain. Germline V gene lookup returns CDR1 MNHNY and CDR2 SVGAGI (reference sequence). The CDR3 runs to 16 residues. V lost 0 bases and J lost 7, with 16 bases in between. CDR3 DNA: TGTGCCAGCAGTTACTCGGGCACCTTGGACGGGCAGCCCCAGCATTTT. Amino acid sequence: CASSYSGTLDGQPQHF.

This clonotype showed up just a few times. The rearrangement joins TRBV2 to TRBJ1-2, with TRBD1 identical over 8 bases. The CDR3 spans 16 residues. Germline V gene sequence: CDR1 SNHLY, CDR2 FYNNEI. Trimming removed 5 bases from V and 4 bases from J; junction bases left unmatched: 12. The chain's CDR3 is CASSPRIRTGSYGYTF. The DNA for the CDR3 is TGTGCCAGCAGTCCCCGGATTAGGACAGGGAGCTATGGCTACACCTTC.

This clonotype was seen many times. The genes are TRBV5-1 and TRBJ1-2; possibly TRBD1 for D (6 bases). The CDR3 totals 15 residues. Germline CDR1 and CDR2: SGHRS and YFSETQ. V was pared by 4 bases and J by 4 bases, with 17 bases between. The CDR3, as DNA: TGCGCCAGCAGCGCCGGGACACGGAACGTCTATGGCTACACCTTC. The encoded protein is CASSAGTRNVYGYTF.

This clonotype was observed a handful of times. The chain links TRBV5-4 to TRBJ1-6, with D maybe TRBD1 (6 bases). V was pared by 3 bases and J by 4 bases, with 14 bases between. Germline V gives CDR1 SGHNT, CDR2 YYREEE (reference sequence). The CDR3 contains 16 residues. CDR3 bases: TGTGCCAGCAGCTGGTCCGGGACAATTTATAATTCACCCCTCCACTTT. It specifies CASSWSGTIYNSPLHF.

This clonotype appeared once. The gene calls are TRBV7-6 and TRBJ1-4; TRBD1 is a possible D gene (6 bases). V was clipped by 5 bases and J by 6 bases, with 16 bases between them. Germline-derived CDR1 and CDR2 are SGHVS and FNYEAQ. The CDR3 is made up of 15 amino acids. The CDR3 DNA follows: TGTGCCAGCAGCGCGCTTGAGGGGGGACATGAAAAACTGTTTTTT. Protein product: CASSALEGGHEKLFF. Full variable domain (missing parts from reference TRBV7-6 and TRBJ1-4): GAGVSQSPRYKVTKRGQDVALRCDPISGHVSLYWYRQALGQGPEFLTYFNYEAQQDKSGLPNDRFSAERPEGSISTLTIQRTEQRDSAMYRCASSALEGGHEKLFFGSGTQLSVL.

The V gene is TRBV10-3, the J gene TRBJ1-5; 10 bases agree with TRBD1. After removal of 3 bases from V and 7 bases from J, the junction contained 9 bases not matched to a gene. The length of the CDR3 is 16 residues. Germline V lookup: CDR1 ENHRY, CDR2 SYGVKD. Here the CDR3 reads CAISDSDRGPEQPQHF. In nucleotides, the CDR3 is TGTGCCATCAGTGACTCAGACAGGGGGCCGGAGCAGCCCCAGCATTTT.

The chain recombines TRBV15 with TRBJ2-5; maybe TRBD2 (7 bases). The ends were cut back, 0 bases at V and 3 bases at J, with 20 bases in the middle. The CDR3 has 18 amino acids. Germline V gene data show CDR1 as LNHNV and CDR2 as YYDKDF (reference sequence). The CDR3, as DNA: TGTGCCACCAGCAGAGATAAGGCGGCGGGGGCCGATGAAGAGACCCAGTACTTC. Translation: CATSRDKAAGADEETQYF.

About this clonotype: Germline and junction disagree at one end, which may indicate a read error. The chain uses TRBV20-1 and TRBJ2-5; TRBD2 matches at 11 bases. Germline lookup yields CDR1 DFQATT and CDR2 SNEGSKA (reference sequence). The length of the CDR3 is 12 residues. The CDR3 here is CSARTSGELPNF. Here the CDR3 DNA reads TGCAGTGCTAGGACTAGCGGGGAACTACCGAACTTC.

This chain uses TRBV28 with TRBJ1-3; D is uncertain. CDR1 and CDR2 (germline): MDHEN, SYDVKM. This CDR3 comprises 11 residues. CDR3 region: CVSGSGNTIYF. For the CDR3, the DNA is TGTGTCTCCGGCTCTGGAAACACCATATATTTT.

This clonotype was picked up a small number of times. CDR3 DNA sequence: TGTGCCAGCAGCTTCATGGGACAGGGGGTTTCCGGGGCCAACGTCCTGACTTTC. Translating it yields CASSFMGQGVSGANVLTF. The rearrangement joins TRBV7-2 to TRBJ2-6; 11 bases align to TRBD1. From germline, CDR1 is SGHTA and CDR2 FQGNSA. The V and J ends lost 3 bases and 4 bases, in that order; junction bases with no gene match: 8. The length of the CDR3 is 18 residues.

The V and J genes are TRBV4-1 and TRBJ2-7; no reliable D call. Per the germline V gene, CDR1 is MGHRA and CDR2 is YSYEKL. This CDR3 spans 16 amino acids. V gave up 0 bases and J gave up 5 bases, with 17 bases separating them. The CDR3 loop is CASSQEGFRASDEQYF. For the CDR3, the DNA is TGCGCCAGCAGCCAAGAAGGCTTTAGGGCGAGCGACGAGCAGTACTTC.

The chain carries TRBV5-6 and TRBJ1-2; no definite D call. Between the trimmed V and J ends, which lost 0 bases and 4 bases, there was a span of 10 bases. The CDR3 covers 14 residues. Germline values: CDR1 SGHDT, CDR2 YYEEEE. The CDR3 loop reads CASSLEEGSYGYTF. The CDR3 DNA sequence: TGTGCCAGCAGCTTGGAGGAAGGGAGCTATGGCTACACCTTC. Combining the CDR3 with reference TRBV5-6 and TRBJ1-2 gives the whole variable domain DAGVTQSPTHLIKTRGQQVTLRCSPKSGHDTVSWYQQALGQGPQFIFQYYEEEERQRGNFPDRFSGHQFPNYSSELNVNALLLGDSALYLCASSLEEGSYGYTFGSGTRLTVV.

This chain links TRBV5-1 with TRBJ1-1, with no clear D. CDR3 length equals 14 residues. The V gene's germline CDR1 is SGHRS and CDR2 YFSETQ. V was pared by 2 bases and J by 1 base, with 9 bases between. CDR3 sequence: CASSFEVENTEAFF. The CDR3, as DNA: TGCGCCAGCAGCTTTGAGGTGGAGAACACTGAAGCTTTCTTT.

To note about this clonotype: A junction boundary mismatches the germline segment, possibly from a read error. The rearrangement links TRBV20-1 to TRBJ2-7; D ambiguous. CDR1 and CDR2 from the germline V gene are DFQATT and SNEGSKA (reference sequence). This CDR3 contains 15 residues. The CDR3 coding sequence is TGCAGTGCTAGTCCGTCACGGCCCAGCTCCTACGAGCAGTGCTTC. It specifies CSASPSRPSSYEQCF.

There are many counts of this clonotype. This rearrangement joins TRBV7-8 to TRBJ1-6, with a tentative D call TRBD1 (6 bases). V was shortened by 1 base and J by 10 bases, with 26 bases between the two germline ends. The CDR3 totals 19 residues. CDR1 and CDR2 (germline): SGHVS, FQNEAQ. The CDR3 is CASSLEGSWGARRGSPLHF. CDR3 nucleotide sequence: TGTGCCAGCAGCTTAGAGGGCAGTTGGGGGGCGCGTCGAGGGTCACCCCTCCACTTT.

The rearrangement joins TRBV7-2 to TRBJ1-2; D uncertain. The germline V gene has CDR1 SGHTA and CDR2 FQGNSA. The length of the CDR3 is 12 residues. V was cut by 1 base and J by 8 bases, with 8 bases left in between. Here the CDR3 reads CASSLVGTGYTF. The CDR3 DNA reads as TGTGCCAGCAGCTTAGTTGGCACAGGCTACACCTTC.

This clonotype was seen a few times. This chain links TRBV19 with TRBJ1-1; 10 nucleotides align to TRBD1. V lost 3 bases to trimming and J lost 4 bases; unmatched junction nucleotides: 2. The germline V gene has CDR1 LNHDA and CDR2 SQIVND (reference sequence). There are 14 residues in the CDR3. CDR3 residues: CASSMGDRGTEAFF. CDR3 nucleotide sequence: TGTGCCAGTAGTATGGGGGACAGGGGCACTGAAGCTTTCTTT.

This clonotype was seen a few times. This chain uses TRBV20-1 with TRBJ1-1, with 7 bases matching TRBD1. Germline-derived CDR1 and CDR2 are DFQATT and SNEGSKA (reference sequence). V lost 0 bases and J lost 6; bases outside the gene matches: 16. The length of the CDR3 is 17 residues. The DNA for the CDR3 is TGCAGTGCTAGAGATCTCAGGCAGGGGGTCGGGGTTTCTGAAGCTTTCTTT. This encodes CSARDLRQGVGVSEAFF.

This clonotype appeared a few times. A clone one base away is much larger, so this may be a read error. This chain connects TRBV2 to TRBJ2-7; D is uncertain. The CDR3 covers 12 residues. The V gene's germline CDR1 is SNHLY and CDR2 FYNNEI. The V and J ends lost 4 bases and 6 bases respectively, with 10 bases between them. CDR3 loop: CASSVEGFEQYF. The CDR3 bases are TGTGCCAGCAGTGTTGAAGGTTTCGAGCAGTACTTC. Supplemented by reference TRBV2 and TRBJ2-7, the full variable domain reads EPEVTQTPSHQVTQMGQEVILRCVPISNHLYFYWYRQILGQKVEFLVSFYNNEISEKSEIFDDQFSVERPDGSNFTLKIRSTKLEDSAMYFCASSVEGFEQYFGPGTRLTVT.

This clonotype has a count of ten or more. The rearrangement uses TRBV7-2 and TRBJ1-2; unclear D gene. The CDR3 covers 13 residues. The germline gives CDR1 SGHTA, CDR2 FQGNSA. Trimming left V 2 bases short and J 4 bases short, with 8 bases between. The CDR3 nucleotides are TGTGCCAGCAGCTTAACGACAATCTATGGCTACACCTTC. This sequence encodes CASSLTTIYGYTF.

This clonotype was observed at least ten times. The chain couples TRBV10-1 to TRBJ1-1; D not certain. The germline V and J ends were trimmed by 1 base and 10 bases, with 16 bases remaining between them. The CDR3 runs to 14 residues. Looked up from germline, CDR1 is WNHNN and CDR2 is SYGVQD (reference sequence). CDR3 in DNA: TGCGCCAGCAGTGAGTTAAGAGGAATTATCGGAGCTTTCTTT. Amino acids: CASSELRGIIGAFF.

The chain combines TRBV5-4 with TRBJ1-4; a weak D match, TRBD1 (6 bases). Looked up from germline, CDR1 is SGHNT and CDR2 is YYREEE (reference sequence). The V end was cut by 2 bases, the J end by 10 bases, with 15 bases between. This CDR3 has 14 amino acids. DNA for the CDR3: TGTGCCAGCAGCTTTGGGGGCATCGGAGGAAAACTGTTTTTT. Protein product: CASSFGGIGGKLFF.

The chain combines TRBV5-1 with TRBJ2-7, with 10 bases lining up with TRBD1. CDR1 is SGHRS, CDR2 YFSETQ, per germline. The CDR3 extends over 14 amino acids. J gave up 7 bases and V 4 bases, and 8 bases lay outside the gene matches. DNA for the CDR3: TGCGCCAGCAGCGCTCGACAGGGGGCGGGAGAGCAGTACTTC. This encodes CASSARQGAGEQYF. The full variable domain, with the rest looked up from reference TRBV5-1 and TRBJ2-7, is KAGVTQTPRYLIKTRGQQVTLSCSPISGHRSVSWYQQTPGQGLQFLFEYFSETQRNKGNFPGRFSGRQFSNSRSEMNVSTLELGDSALYLCASSARQGAGEQYFGPGTRLTVT.